Below, 6 T cell receptor beta chains from the same sample are listed, as sequenced in a study of T cell responses to AZD1222 COVID-19 vaccine. Here immunoSEQ multiplex PCR was the method, and the copy in TCRdb shows in-frame clones only, minus some. The repertoire holds about 85,000 clones, with around 85% as singletons. The sample here was peripheral blood, taken on day 0 of AZD1222 vaccination. Receptors originate from an adult in good health.

The gene calls are TRBV11-2 and TRBJ2-4; tentatively, D is TRBD1 or TRBD2 (6 bases each). Germline loops: CDR1 SGHAT, CDR2 FQNNGV. V dropped 7 bases and J dropped 7 bases, with 20 bases sitting between them. The CDR3 has 15 residues. The CDR3 DNA reads as TGTGCCAGCAATCCCGGCTGGGGGGCAGGGAACATTCAGTACTTC. This codes for CASNPGWGAGNIQYF.

This chain joins TRBV7-9 and TRBJ2-1, with TRBD1 matching over 7 bases. The CDR3 has 17 residues. Germline lookup yields CDR1 SEHNR and CDR2 FQNEAQ (reference sequence). Germline trimming cut 4 bases from V and 3 bases from J; bases unmatched to any gene: 12. The CDR3 sequence: CASSSRWDRTGYNEQFF. DNA for the CDR3: TGTGCCAGCAGCTCCCGCTGGGACCGGACAGGCTACAATGAGCAGTTCTTC. The full variable domain, completed using reference TRBV7-9 and TRBJ2-1, is DTGVSQNPRHKITKRGQNVTFRCDPISEHNRLYWYRQTLGQGPEFLTYFQNEAQLEKSRLLSDRFSAERPKGSFSTLEIQRTEQGDSAMYLCASSSRWDRTGYNEQFFGPGTRLTVL.

In this sample, this clone turned up once. The J gene is TRBJ1-1, the V gene TRBV7-9; TRBD1 might be the D (5 bases). The CDR3 contains 17 residues. V lost 6 bases and J lost 0, with 20 bases in between. Germline V lookup: CDR1 SEHNR, CDR2 FQNEAQ (reference sequence). The CDR3 coding sequence is TGTGCCAGCAGGCGCGACGGCGACAGCGGAATGAACACTGAAGCTTTCTTT. Residues: CASRRDGDSGMNTEAFF.

The V call is TRBV6-2 or TRBV6-3, the J call TRBJ2-3, with TRBD2 matching 7 bases. CDR1 MNHEY and CDR2 SVGEGT come from the germline V gene. The CDR3 is 17 amino acids. V lost 2 bases and J lost 1; bases outside the gene matches: 9. CDR3 sequence: CASSYTSGGLRTDTQYF. Here the CDR3 DNA reads TGTGCCAGCAGTTACACCTCGGGGGGATTACGCACAGATACGCAGTATTTT.

The chain couples TRBV5-1 to TRBJ2-2; either TRBD1 or TRBD2 may supply D (5 bases each). V was pared by 0 bases and J by 3 bases, with 12 bases between. Germline V gene lookup returns CDR1 SGHRS and CDR2 YFSETQ. The CDR3 contains 16 residues. In nucleotides, the CDR3 is TGCGCCAGCAGCTTGGAGGGGACCCCAGACACCGGGGAGCTGTTTTTT. Protein: CASSLEGTPDTGELFF.

This clone was seen a single time. This sequence joins TRBV6-5 and TRBJ1-4; TRBD1 matches at 11 bases. Per germline, CDR1 MNHEY and CDR2 SVGAGI. With 8 bases clipped from V and 3 bases from J, the junction kept 5 bases outside the gene matches. The length of the CDR3 is 15 residues. The CDR3 bases are TGTGCCAGCTCCGGGACAGGGGGGGCTAATGAAAAACTGTTTTTT. Protein product: CASSGTGGANEKLFF.